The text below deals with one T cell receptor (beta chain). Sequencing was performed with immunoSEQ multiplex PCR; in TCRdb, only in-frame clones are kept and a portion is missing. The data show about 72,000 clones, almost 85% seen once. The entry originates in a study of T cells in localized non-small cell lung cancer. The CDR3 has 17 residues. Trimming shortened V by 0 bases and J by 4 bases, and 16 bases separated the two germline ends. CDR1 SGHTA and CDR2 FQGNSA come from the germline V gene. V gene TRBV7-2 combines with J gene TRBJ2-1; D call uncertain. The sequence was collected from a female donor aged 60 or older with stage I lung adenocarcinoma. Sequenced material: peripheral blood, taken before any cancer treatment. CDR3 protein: CASSLAGHPPSYNEQFF. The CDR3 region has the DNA TGTGCCAGCAGCTTAGCCGGCCACCCTCCCTCTTACAATGAGCAGTTCTTC.